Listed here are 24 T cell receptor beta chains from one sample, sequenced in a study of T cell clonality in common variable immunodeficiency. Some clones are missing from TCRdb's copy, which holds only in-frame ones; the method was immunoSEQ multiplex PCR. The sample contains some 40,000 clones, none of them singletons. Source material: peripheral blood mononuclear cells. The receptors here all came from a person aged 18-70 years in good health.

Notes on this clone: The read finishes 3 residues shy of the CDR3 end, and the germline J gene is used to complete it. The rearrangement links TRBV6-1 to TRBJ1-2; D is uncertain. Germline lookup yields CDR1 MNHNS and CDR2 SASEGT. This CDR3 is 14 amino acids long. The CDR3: CASSEASGRNDYTF. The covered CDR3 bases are TGTGCCAGCAGTGAGGCTAGCGGGAGAAACGAC.

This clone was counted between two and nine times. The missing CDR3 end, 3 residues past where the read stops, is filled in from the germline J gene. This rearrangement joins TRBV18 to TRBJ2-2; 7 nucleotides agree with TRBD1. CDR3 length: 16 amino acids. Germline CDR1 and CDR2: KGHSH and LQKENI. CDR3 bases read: TGTGCCAGCTCACCGGGACAGATTGCAACTAATGAAAAG. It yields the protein CASSPGQIATNEK. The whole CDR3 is CASSPGQIATNEKLFF.

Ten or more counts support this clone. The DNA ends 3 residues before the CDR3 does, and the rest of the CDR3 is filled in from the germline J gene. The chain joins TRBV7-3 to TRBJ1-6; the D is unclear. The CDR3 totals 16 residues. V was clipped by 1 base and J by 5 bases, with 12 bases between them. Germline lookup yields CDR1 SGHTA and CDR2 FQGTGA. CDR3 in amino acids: CASSLNPTADNSPLHF. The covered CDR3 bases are TGTGCCAGCAGCTTAAATCCGACCGCGGATAATTCACCC.

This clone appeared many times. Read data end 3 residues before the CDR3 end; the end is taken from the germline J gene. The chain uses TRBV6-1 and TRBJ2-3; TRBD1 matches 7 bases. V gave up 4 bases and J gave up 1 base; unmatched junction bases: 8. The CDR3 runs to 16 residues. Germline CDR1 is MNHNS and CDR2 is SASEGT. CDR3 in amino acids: CASSGPTGYRTDTQYF. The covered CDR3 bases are TGTGCCAGCAGTGGACCGACAGGGTACCGCACAGATACG.

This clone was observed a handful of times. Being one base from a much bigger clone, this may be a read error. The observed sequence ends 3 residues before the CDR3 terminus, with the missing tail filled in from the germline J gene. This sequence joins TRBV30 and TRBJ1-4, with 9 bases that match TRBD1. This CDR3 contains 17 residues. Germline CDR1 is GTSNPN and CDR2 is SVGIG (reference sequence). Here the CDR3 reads CAHETGTGSPGANVLFF. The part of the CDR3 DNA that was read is TGTGCCCACGAGACCGGGACAGGGAGTCCTGGGGCCAACGTA.

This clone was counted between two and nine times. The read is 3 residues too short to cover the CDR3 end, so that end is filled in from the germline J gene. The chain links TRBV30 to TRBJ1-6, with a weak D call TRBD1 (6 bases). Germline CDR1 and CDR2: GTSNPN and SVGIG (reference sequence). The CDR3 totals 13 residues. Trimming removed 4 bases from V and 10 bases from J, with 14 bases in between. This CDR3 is CAWKMGGQSPLHF. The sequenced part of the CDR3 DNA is TGTGCCTGGAAAATGGGCGGACAGTCACCC.

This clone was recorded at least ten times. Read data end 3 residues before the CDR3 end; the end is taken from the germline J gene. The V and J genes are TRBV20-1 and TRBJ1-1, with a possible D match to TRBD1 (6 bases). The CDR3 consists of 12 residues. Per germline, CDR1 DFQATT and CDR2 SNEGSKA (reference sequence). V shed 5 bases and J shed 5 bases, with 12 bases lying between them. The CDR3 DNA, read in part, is TGCAGTGCTCCCCTTCAGGGGACTGAA. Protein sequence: CSAPLQGTE. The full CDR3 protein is CSAPLQGTEAFF.

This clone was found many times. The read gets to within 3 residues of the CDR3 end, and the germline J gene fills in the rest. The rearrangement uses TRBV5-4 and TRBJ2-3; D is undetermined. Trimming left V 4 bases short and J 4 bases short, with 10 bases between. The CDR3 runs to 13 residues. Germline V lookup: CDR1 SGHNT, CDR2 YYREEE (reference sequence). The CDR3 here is CASSPTPADTQYF. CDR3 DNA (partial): TGTGCCAGCAGCCCGACTCCAGCAGATACG.

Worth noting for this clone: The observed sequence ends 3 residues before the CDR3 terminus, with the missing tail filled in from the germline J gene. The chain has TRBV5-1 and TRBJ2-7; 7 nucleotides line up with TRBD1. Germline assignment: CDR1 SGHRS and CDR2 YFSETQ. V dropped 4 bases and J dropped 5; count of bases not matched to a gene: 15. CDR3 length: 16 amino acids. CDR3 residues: CASSPDPRQGRHEQYF. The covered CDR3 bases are TGCGCCAGCAGCCCGGACCCGCGACAGGGAAGGCACGAG.

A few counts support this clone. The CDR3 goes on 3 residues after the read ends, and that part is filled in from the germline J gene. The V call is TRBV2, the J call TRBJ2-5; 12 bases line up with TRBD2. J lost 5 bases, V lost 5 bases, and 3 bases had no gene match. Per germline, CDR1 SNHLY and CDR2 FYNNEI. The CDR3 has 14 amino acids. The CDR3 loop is CASSRTSGEETQYF. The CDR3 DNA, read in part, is TGTGCCAGCAGTCGGACTAGCGGGGAGGAGACC.

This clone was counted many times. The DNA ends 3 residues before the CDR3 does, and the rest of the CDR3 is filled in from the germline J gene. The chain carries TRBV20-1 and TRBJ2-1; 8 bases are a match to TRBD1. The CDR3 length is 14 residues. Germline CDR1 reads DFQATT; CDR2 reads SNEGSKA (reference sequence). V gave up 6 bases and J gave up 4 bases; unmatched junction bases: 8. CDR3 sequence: CSAHRGAGYNEQFF. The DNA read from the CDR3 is TGCAGTGCCCACAGGGGGGCGGGGTACAATGAG.

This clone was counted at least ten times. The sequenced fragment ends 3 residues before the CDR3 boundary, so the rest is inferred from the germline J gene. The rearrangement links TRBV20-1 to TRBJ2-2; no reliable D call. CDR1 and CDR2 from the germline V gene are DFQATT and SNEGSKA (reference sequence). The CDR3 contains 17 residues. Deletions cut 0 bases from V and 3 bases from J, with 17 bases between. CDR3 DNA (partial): TGCAGTGCTAGAGAGCCCCCTCTAGTGCGCGACACCGGGGAG. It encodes CSAREPPLVRDTGE. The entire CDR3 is CSAREPPLVRDTGELFF.

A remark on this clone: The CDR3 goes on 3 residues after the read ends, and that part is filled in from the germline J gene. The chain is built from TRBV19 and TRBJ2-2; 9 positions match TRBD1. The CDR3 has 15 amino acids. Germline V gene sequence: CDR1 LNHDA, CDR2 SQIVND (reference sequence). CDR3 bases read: TGTGCCAGTAGTACATACGGGACAGGGAATTCACCG. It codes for CASSTYGTGNSP. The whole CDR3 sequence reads CASSTYGTGNSPLFF.

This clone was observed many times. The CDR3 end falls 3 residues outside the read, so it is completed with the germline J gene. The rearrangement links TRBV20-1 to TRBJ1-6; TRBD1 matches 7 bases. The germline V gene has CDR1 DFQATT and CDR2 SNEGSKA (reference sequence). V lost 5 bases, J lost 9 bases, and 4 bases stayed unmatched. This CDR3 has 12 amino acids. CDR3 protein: CSAVTGSSPLHF. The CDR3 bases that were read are TGCAGTGCTGTGACAGGGAGTTCACCC.

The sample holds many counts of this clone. Incomplete CDR3 DNA: TGCAGCGTTGCCATGAACACTGAA. Amino acids: CSVAMNTE. The full CDR3 reads CSVAMNTEAFF. The chain carries TRBV29-1 and TRBJ1-1; D not resolved. Coverage ceases 3 residues before the CDR3 finishes, and the germline J gene fills in the end. The CDR3 length is 11 residues. V lost 4 bases to trimming and J lost 0 bases, with 3 bases between them. CDR1 SQVTM and CDR2 ANQGSEA come from the germline V gene.

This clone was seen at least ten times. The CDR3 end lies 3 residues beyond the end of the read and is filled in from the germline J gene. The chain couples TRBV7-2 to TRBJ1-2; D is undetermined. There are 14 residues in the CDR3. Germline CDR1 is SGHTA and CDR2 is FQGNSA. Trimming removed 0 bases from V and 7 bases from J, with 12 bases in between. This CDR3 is CASSLAAGQVGYTF. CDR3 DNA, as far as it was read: TGTGCCAGCAGCTTAGCGGCAGGTCAAGTTGGC.

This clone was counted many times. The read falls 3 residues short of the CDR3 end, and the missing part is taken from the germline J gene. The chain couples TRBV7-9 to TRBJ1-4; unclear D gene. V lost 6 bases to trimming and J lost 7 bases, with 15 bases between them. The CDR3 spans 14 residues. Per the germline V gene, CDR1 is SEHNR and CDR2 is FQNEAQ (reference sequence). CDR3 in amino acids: CASSPGREAEKLFF. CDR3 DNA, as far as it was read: TGTGCCAGCAGTCCTGGGCGGGAGGCTGAAAAA.

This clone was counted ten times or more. The CDR3 protein is CASSFGDRDQETQYF. The CDR3 DNA, read in part, is TGTGCCAGCAGCTTCGGGGACAGGGACCAAGAGACC. This chain uses TRBV7-2 with TRBJ2-5; TRBD1 matches at 9 bases. The missing CDR3 end, 3 residues past where the read stops, is filled in from the germline J gene. This CDR3 contains 15 residues. Germline V CDR1 and CDR2: SGHTA, FQGNSA. V trimming: 3 bases; J trimming: 0 bases; junction bases outside the gene matches: 2.

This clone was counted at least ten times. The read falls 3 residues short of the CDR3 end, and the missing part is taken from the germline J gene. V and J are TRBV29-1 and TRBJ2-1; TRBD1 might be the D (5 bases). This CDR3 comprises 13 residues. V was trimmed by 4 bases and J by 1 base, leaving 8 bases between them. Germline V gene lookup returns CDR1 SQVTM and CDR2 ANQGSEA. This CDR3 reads CSVGQGSYNEQFF. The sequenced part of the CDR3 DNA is TGCAGCGTTGGTCAGGGTTCCTACAATGAG.

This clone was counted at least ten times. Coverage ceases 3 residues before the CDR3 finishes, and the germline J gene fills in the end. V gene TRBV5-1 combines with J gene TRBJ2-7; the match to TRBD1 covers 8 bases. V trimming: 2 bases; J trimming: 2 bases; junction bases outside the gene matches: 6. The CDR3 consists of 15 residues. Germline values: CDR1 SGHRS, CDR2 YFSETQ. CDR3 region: CASSFGTGAAYEQYF. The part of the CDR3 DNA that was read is TGCGCCAGCAGCTTCGGGACAGGCGCCGCCTACGAG. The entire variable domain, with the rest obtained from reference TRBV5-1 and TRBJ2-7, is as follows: KAGVTQTPRYLIKTRGQQVTLSCSPISGHRSVSWYQQTPGQGLQFLFEYFSETQRNKGNFPGRFSGRQFSNSRSEMNVSTLELGDSALYLCASSFGTGAAYEQYFGPGTRLTVT.

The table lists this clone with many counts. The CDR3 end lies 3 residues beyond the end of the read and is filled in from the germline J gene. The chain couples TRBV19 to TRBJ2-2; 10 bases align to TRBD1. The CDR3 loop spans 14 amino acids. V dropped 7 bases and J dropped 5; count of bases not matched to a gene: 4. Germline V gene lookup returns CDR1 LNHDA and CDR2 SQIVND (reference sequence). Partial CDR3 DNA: TGTGCCAGTATTGGACAGGGGGTTACCGGGGAG. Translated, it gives CASIGQGVTGE. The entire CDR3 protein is CASIGQGVTGELFF.

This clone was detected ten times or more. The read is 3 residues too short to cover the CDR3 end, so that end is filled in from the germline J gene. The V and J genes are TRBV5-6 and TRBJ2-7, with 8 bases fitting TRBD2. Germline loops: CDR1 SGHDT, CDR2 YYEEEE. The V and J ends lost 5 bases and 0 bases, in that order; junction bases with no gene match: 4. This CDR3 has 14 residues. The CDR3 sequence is CASRLADSSYEQYF. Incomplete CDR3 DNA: TGTGCCAGCAGACTAGCGGATAGCTCCTACGAG.

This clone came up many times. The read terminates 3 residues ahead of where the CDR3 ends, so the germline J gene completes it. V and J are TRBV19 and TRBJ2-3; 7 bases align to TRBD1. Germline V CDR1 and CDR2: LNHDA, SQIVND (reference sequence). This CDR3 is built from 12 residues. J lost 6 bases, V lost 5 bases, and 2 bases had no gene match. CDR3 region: CASSEQGDTQYF. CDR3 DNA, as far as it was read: TGTGCCAGTAGTGAACAGGGGGATACG.

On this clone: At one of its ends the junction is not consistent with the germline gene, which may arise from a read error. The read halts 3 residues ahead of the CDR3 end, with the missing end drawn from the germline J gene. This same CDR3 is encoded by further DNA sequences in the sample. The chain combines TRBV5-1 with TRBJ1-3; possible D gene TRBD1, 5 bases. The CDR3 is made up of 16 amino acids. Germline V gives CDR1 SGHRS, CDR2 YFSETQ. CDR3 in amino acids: CASSSGLPSSGNTIYF. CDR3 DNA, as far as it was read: TGCGCCAGCAGCTCGGGACTTCCGAGCTCTGGAAACACG. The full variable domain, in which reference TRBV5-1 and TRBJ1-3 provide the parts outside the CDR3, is KAGVTQTPRYLIKTRGQQVTLSCSPISGHRSVSWYQQTPGQGLQFLFEYFSETQRNKGNFPGRFSGRQFSNSRSEMNVSTLELGDSALYLCASSSGLPSSGNTIYFGEGSWLTVV.